This T cell receptor beta chain was sequenced for a study of PD-1 blockade in classical Hodgkin lymphoma. Study-level information: Patients received nivolumab 3 mg/kg intravenously every 2 weeks.

The ends were cut back, 0 bases at V and 0 bases at J, with 12 bases in the middle. Germline-derived CDR1 and CDR2 are SGHNT and YYREEE (reference sequence). CDR3 length: 16 amino acids. This clone was seen a single time. All the patients suffered relapse after autologous stem cell transplantation, and brentuximab vedotin exposure differed. Sequencing was performed with immunoSEQ multiplex PCR; in TCRdb, only in-frame clones are kept and a portion is missing. The sample lists approximately 30,000 clones, around four fifths occurring once. The specimen was peripheral blood mononuclear cells (PBMCs), collected before the second cycle of nivolumab. The V and J genes are TRBV5-4 and TRBJ1-1, with a tentative D call TRBD1 (5 bases). This TCR was recovered from a human donor with classical Hodgkin lymphoma. In DNA, the CDR3 is TGTGCCAGCAGCTTGGGTCGGGGGAATCTGAACACTGAAGCTTTCTTT. It is translated as CASSLGRGNLNTEAFF.